This note documents a single T cell receptor (beta chain) sequence. The data were taken from a study of preoperative IRX-2 immunotherapy in early breast cancer. Treatment meaning: preoperative locoregional IRX-2 cytokine immunotherapy. This phase Ib study tested locoregional IRX-2 cytokine immunotherapy given before surgery. Profiled with immunoSEQ multiplex PCR; TCRdb holds only in-frame clones, not every one. The table includes 95,000 to 100,000 clones, roughly 85% detected once. In germline, CDR1 is SQVTM, CDR2 ANQGSEA. The trim removed 5 bases at V and 4 bases at J, leaving 7 bases unmatched. CDR3 length: 13 amino acids.

This sample comprised tumor tissue, obtained after IRX-2 immunotherapy. V gene TRBV29-1 combines with J gene TRBJ1-2; TRBD1 agrees at 7 bases. This TCR was sampled from a human donor with breast cancer. Written as DNA, the CDR3 is TGCAGCGTTAAGGGACAGCAACTCTATGGCTACACCTTC. Its translation is CSVKGQQLYGYTF.